This T cell receptor (beta chain) was obtained from a study of Ad26.COV2.S vaccination and SARS-CoV-2 variants. Study-wide background: A COV1001 Ad26.COV2.S trial-arm participant provided the sample. Dosing was one shot or two shots 56 days apart.

CDR1 and CDR2 from the germline V gene are SGHTA and FQGNSA. V lost 1 base to trimming and J lost 5 bases, with 8 bases between them. The CDR3 runs to 13 residues. This sample's treatment: 19 received Ad26.COV2.S at low or high dose, single or two shots; about five received placebo; per-sample allocation not given. Repertoires come from day 63 after the first vaccine or placebo injection. Here immunoSEQ multiplex PCR was the method, and the copy in TCRdb shows in-frame clones only, minus some. The table shows roughly 380,000 clones, with roughly 91% occurring only once. The rearrangement links TRBV7-2 to TRBJ1-2, with no clear D. The sample consisted of peripheral blood, taken in a trial of Ad26.COV2.S vaccine versus placebo. This clonotype originated in a person between 18 and 65 years old who received the Ad26.COV2.S COVID-19 vaccine or a placebo. The CDR3 DNA reads TGTGCCAGCAGCTTAGATCTAGTGTATGGCTACACCTTC. Protein sequence: CASSLDLVYGYTF. Complete variable domain (other parts from reference TRBV7-2 and TRBJ1-2): GAGVSQSPSNKVTEKGKDVELRCDPISGHTALYWYRQSLGQGLEFLIYFQGNSAPDKSGLPSDRFSAERTGGSVSTLTIQRTQQEDSAVYLCASSLDLVYGYTFGSGTRLTVV.